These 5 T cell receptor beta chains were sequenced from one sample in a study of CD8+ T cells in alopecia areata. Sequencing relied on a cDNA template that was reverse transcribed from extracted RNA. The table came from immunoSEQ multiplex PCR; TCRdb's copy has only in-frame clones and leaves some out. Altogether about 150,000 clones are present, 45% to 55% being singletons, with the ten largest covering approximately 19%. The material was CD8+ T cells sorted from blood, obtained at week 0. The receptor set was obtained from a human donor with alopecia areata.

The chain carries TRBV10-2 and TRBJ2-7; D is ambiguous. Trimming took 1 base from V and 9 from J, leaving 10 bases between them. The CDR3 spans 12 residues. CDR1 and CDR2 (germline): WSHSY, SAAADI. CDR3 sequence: CASSEFSVPQYF. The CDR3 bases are TGCGCCAGCAGTGAGTTCTCGGTTCCGCAGTACTTC.

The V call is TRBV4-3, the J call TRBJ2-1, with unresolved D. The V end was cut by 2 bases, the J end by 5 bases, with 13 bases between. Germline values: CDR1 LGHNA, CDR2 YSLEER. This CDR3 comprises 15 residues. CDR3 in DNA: TGCGCCAGCAGCCAATTGGACGGGCTAGACAATGAGCAGTTCTTC. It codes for CASSQLDGLDNEQFF.

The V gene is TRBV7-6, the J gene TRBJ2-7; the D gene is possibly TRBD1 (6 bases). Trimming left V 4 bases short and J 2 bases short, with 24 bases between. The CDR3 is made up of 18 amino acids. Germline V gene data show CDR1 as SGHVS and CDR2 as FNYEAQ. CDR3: CASSYLGGPGGAPYEQYF. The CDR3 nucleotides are TGTGCCAGCAGCTATCTTGGGGGCCCAGGTGGAGCGCCCTACGAGCAGTACTTC.

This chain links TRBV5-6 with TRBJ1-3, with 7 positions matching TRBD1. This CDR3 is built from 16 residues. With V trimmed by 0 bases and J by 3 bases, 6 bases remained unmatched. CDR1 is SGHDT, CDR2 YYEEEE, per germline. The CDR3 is CASSLEIGGYGNTIYF. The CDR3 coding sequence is TGTGCCAGCAGCTTGGAGATAGGGGGCTATGGAAACACCATATATTTT.

The CDR3 DNA reads TGTGCCAGCGCCCTTGGGGAGAGCGAAGCTTTCTTT. As protein: CASALGESEAFF. The chain joins TRBV7-9 to TRBJ1-1; D remains unclear. CDR3 length equals 12 residues. The V gene's germline CDR1 is SEHNR and CDR2 FQNEAQ (reference sequence). V was clipped by 8 bases and J by 8 bases, with 15 bases between them.